The 18 T cell receptor beta chains listed next were all sequenced from one sample in a study of high-grade serous ovarian cancer treatment subgroups. Tumor samples were obtained before definitive surgery or chemotherapy. Assay used: immunoSEQ multiplex PCR; TCRdb lists only in-frame clones, some missing. The sample lists around 7,300 clones, around 79% occurring once. Sequenced: tumor tissue. These receptors were obtained from a human donor with high-grade serous ovarian cancer.

This clone was seen once. The chain links TRBV5-1 to TRBJ2-6; possibly TRBD2 for D (6 bases). Deletions cut 3 bases from V and 6 bases from J, with 13 bases between. CDR3 size: 15 residues. Germline V lookup: CDR1 SGHRS, CDR2 YFSETQ. CDR3 residues: CASSSGEWEANVLTF. The CDR3, as DNA: TGCGCCAGCAGCTCGGGGGAATGGGAGGCCAACGTCCTGACTTTC.

The chain has TRBV20-1 and TRBJ2-5, with 7 bases that match TRBD1. The J segment lost 4 bases and the V segment lost 6 bases, leaving 2 bases of the junction unmatched. This CDR3 spans 11 amino acids. The germline CDR1 and CDR2 sequences are DFQATT and SNEGSKA (reference sequence). DNA for the CDR3: TGCAGTGCAAGACAGGGAGAGACCCAGTACTTC. The encoded protein is CSARQGETQYF.

The CDR3 reads CASSTRQGAVEAFF. The CDR3 DNA sequence: TGTGCCAGCAGTACCCGACAGGGGGCGGTGGAAGCTTTCTTT. V and J are TRBV27 and TRBJ1-1; TRBD1 matches 10 bases. The CDR3 is 14 amino acids. Germline CDR1 MNHEY, CDR2 SMNVEV (reference sequence). Trimming cost V 5 bases and J 8 bases; bases outside gene matches: 8.

The chain employs TRBV11-2 and TRBJ2-2; the D is unclear. V lost 0 bases, J lost 3 bases, and 8 bases lay in between. The CDR3 has 15 residues. The V gene's germline CDR1 is SGHAT and CDR2 FQNNGV. The chain's CDR3 is CASSLDRRDTGELFF. The CDR3 DNA follows: TGTGCCAGCAGCTTAGACCGGCGAGACACCGGGGAGCTGTTTTTT.

The rearrangement uses TRBV4-1 and TRBJ2-4; D is possibly TRBD1 (6 bases). The germline V and J ends were trimmed by 4 bases and 0 bases, with 13 bases remaining between them. This CDR3 comprises 16 residues. Germline assignment: CDR1 MGHRA and CDR2 YSYEKL. CDR3 in DNA: TGCGCCAGCAGCCCCCAGGACAGCCTAGCCAAAAACATTCAGTACTTC. This gives the protein CASSPQDSLAKNIQYF.

This clone was detected only a few times. The chain links TRBV6-5 to TRBJ2-2, with D perhaps given as TRBD1 or TRBD2 (5 bases each). CDR3 length equals 15 residues. The V gene lost 3 bases and the J gene lost 5 bases, with 13 bases spanning the gap. Germline loops: CDR1 MNHEY, CDR2 SVGAGI. CDR3 protein: CASSYLSGQTGELFF. The CDR3 DNA follows: TGTGCCAGCAGTTATCTTTCGGGGCAGACCGGGGAGCTGTTTTTT.

The chain recombines TRBV5-1 with TRBJ2-1; D is tentatively TRBD1 or TRBD2 (5 bases each). CDR3 length: 15 amino acids. Looked up from germline, CDR1 is SGHRS and CDR2 is YFSETQ. Between the trimmed V and J ends, which lost 1 base and 6 bases, there was a span of 14 bases. CDR3 sequence reads: CASSLLNFGGNEQFF. The CDR3 DNA follows: TGCGCCAGCAGCTTGCTGAACTTTGGGGGCAATGAGCAGTTCTTC.

This chain uses TRBV5-1 with TRBJ2-2, with D possibly being TRBD2 (5 bases). Germline lookup yields CDR1 SGHRS and CDR2 YFSETQ. The V and J ends lost 2 bases and 0 bases respectively, with 8 bases between them. This CDR3 comprises 15 residues. The CDR3 DNA is TGCGCCAGCAGCTTCGGGATTACGAACACCGGGGAGCTGTTTTTT. Its protein is CASSFGITNTGELFF.

The V and J genes are TRBV7-2 and TRBJ2-2; a weak D match, TRBD1 (5 bases). The V gene's germline CDR1 is SGHTA and CDR2 FQGNSA. The CDR3 loop spans 13 amino acids. V lost 6 bases and J 7 bases, leaving 12 bases between the germline ends. In DNA form, the CDR3 reads TGTGCCAGCAGTCGGACACCGGGCGGGGAGCTGTTTTTT. Protein product: CASSRTPGGELFF.

This chain connects TRBV28 to TRBJ1-1; D is ambiguous. V gave up 2 bases and J gave up 1 base, with 2 bases separating them. This CDR3 is built from 12 residues. The germline gives CDR1 MDHEN, CDR2 SYDVKM. This CDR3 reads CASSLANTEAFF. The CDR3 DNA sequence: TGTGCCAGCAGTTTAGCGAACACTGAAGCTTTCTTT.

This clone was picked up a small number of times. The chain has TRBV5-1 and TRBJ1-2; TRBD1 matches 7 bases. The CDR3 is 13 amino acids. V shed 3 bases and J 8 bases; nucleotides not matched to a gene: 7. CDR1 SGHRS and CDR2 YFSETQ come from the germline V gene. CDR3 residues: CASSWETGQGYTF. CDR3 DNA sequence: TGCGCCAGCAGCTGGGAGACAGGGCAGGGCTACACCTTC.

The CDR3 reads CASSPGGTGNEKLFF. The CDR3 nucleotides read TGCGCCAGCAGCCCGGGCGGGACAGGGAATGAAAAACTGTTTTTT. V is TRBV5-1 and J is TRBJ1-4, with TRBD1 matching 9 bases. This CDR3 is built from 15 residues. Germline V gene data show CDR1 as SGHRS and CDR2 as YFSETQ. Trimming cost V 4 bases and J 5 bases; bases outside gene matches: 6.

The chain carries TRBV5-5 and TRBJ2-7; D is uncertain. Germline V gene data show CDR1 as SGHKS and CDR2 as YYEKEE (reference sequence). V was pared by 0 bases and J by 6 bases, with 10 bases between. The CDR3 spans 13 residues. CDR3 sequence reads: CASSLVSTREQYF. CDR3 coding DNA: TGTGCCAGCAGCTTGGTTAGCACGCGCGAGCAGTACTTC.

CDR3: CASSQDWEGPEAFF. CDR3 DNA sequence: TGCGCCAGCAGCCAAGATTGGGAGGGCCCAGAAGCTTTCTTT. V usage is TRBV4-1 and J usage is TRBJ1-1; D gene uncertain. V was trimmed by 0 bases and J by 8 bases, leaving 13 bases between them. This CDR3 has 14 residues. Germline V gives CDR1 MGHRA, CDR2 YSYEKL.

This clone was recorded only once. V usage is TRBV9 and J usage is TRBJ2-7, with 9 positions matching TRBD1. Looked up from germline, CDR1 is SGDLS and CDR2 is YYNGEE. The CDR3 extends over 16 amino acids. The V and J ends lost 3 bases and 6 bases, in that order; junction bases with no gene match: 13. CDR3 in amino acids: CASSEGQGLGRREQYF. CDR3 DNA: TGTGCCAGCAGCGAGGGACAGGGTCTTGGTCGGCGCGAGCAGTACTTC.

This clone was detected only once. The CDR3 DNA follows: TGTGCCAGCAGCTTAAGGGGCAGGCGCACAGATACGCAGTATTTT. Translation: CASSLRGRRTDTQYF. This chain uses TRBV7-3 with TRBJ2-3, with D perhaps matching TRBD1 (5 bases). The CDR3 has 15 residues. Germline V gene lookup returns CDR1 SGHTA and CDR2 FQGTGA. The V end lost 1 base, the J end lost 1 base, and 9 bases lay between the germline ends.

The chain combines TRBV5-1 with TRBJ2-3, with a tentative D call TRBD1 (5 bases). The germline gives CDR1 SGHRS, CDR2 YFSETQ. The CDR3 totals 13 residues. The V end lost 5 bases, the J end lost 4 bases, and 11 bases lay between the germline ends. The CDR3 sequence: CASRDTDPDTQYF. The CDR3 nucleotides are TGCGCCAGCAGGGACACGGACCCAGATACGCAGTATTTT.

The chain's CDR3 is CSVEGAGANVLTF. The CDR3, as DNA: TGCAGCGTTGAGGGGGCCGGGGCCAACGTCCTGACTTTC. The chain is built from TRBV29-1 and TRBJ2-6, with D perhaps matching TRBD1 (6 bases). V was pared by 3 bases and J by 4 bases, with 7 bases between. Germline CDR1 reads SQVTM; CDR2 reads ANQGSEA. The CDR3 is 13 residues long.